What follows are 3 T cell receptor beta chains derived from one specimen sequenced in a study of Ad26.COV2.S vaccination and SARS-CoV-2 variants. Profiling relied on immunoSEQ multiplex PCR, and the TCRdb table lists in-frame clones only, not all of them. The table records more than 150,000 clones, around 85% of them present only once. The sample in question was peripheral blood, obtained after recovery from COVID-19. The receptors here all came from a human donor who had recovered from COVID-19.

This clone was observed a few times. The genes are TRBV19 and TRBJ2-2, with D possibly TRBD1 on 6 matching bases. The CDR3 extends over 15 amino acids. CDR1 is LNHDA and CDR2 is SQIVND in the germline V gene (reference sequence). The ends were cut back, 7 bases at V and 7 bases at J, with 19 bases in the middle. In nucleotides, the CDR3 is TGTGCCAGTACCCTACAGGGCGGTCTGAGCGGGGAGCTGTTTTTT. It translates to CASTLQGGLSGELFF. Together with reference TRBV19 and TRBJ2-2, the CDR3 gives the full variable domain: DGGITQSPKYLFRKEGQNVTLSCEQNLNHDAMYWYRQDPGQGLRLIYYSQIVNDFQKGDIAEGYSVSREKKESFPLTVTSAQKNPTAFYLCASTLQGGLSGELFFGEGSRLTVL.

The chain joins TRBV5-1 to TRBJ2-7, with TRBD2 matching 14 bases. CDR3 size: 12 residues. The germline V gene has CDR1 SGHRS and CDR2 YFSETQ. With 8 bases clipped from V and 5 bases from J, the junction kept 0 bases outside the gene matches. CDR3 DNA sequence: TGCGCCAGGGGACTAGCGGGAGACGAGCAGTACTTC. It specifies CARGLAGDEQYF. The whole variable domain, filled in from reference TRBV5-1 and TRBJ2-7, reads KAGVTQTPRYLIKTRGQQVTLSCSPISGHRSVSWYQQTPGQGLQFLFEYFSETQRNKGNFPGRFSGRQFSNSRSEMNVSTLELGDSALYLCARGLAGDEQYFGPGTRLTVT.

The genes are TRBV19 and TRBJ1-5; D gene unclear. V shed 1 base and J shed 0 bases, with 13 bases lying between them. Looked up from germline, CDR1 is LNHDA and CDR2 is SQIVND (reference sequence). The CDR3 spans 17 residues. The CDR3 region is CASSIGGHFYSNQPQHF. The DNA of the CDR3 is TGTGCCAGTAGTATAGGTGGGCACTTCTATAGCAATCAGCCCCAGCATTTT.